The clone carrying this T cell receptor (beta chain) was counted between two and nine times. Its target is unknown. Germline assignment: CDR1 SGHVS and CDR2 FNYEAQ. Losses at the gene ends were 3 bases for V and 5 bases for J; bases not matched to a gene: 8. The CDR3 is 15 residues long. The source of the sample is a study of T-cell reconstitution after alpha-beta-depleted transplantation in children. The study's findings and limits: One year post-transplant, T-cell counts and diversity were largely derived from T cells produced anew. Reports say that about two months after transplant, the alpha-beta T cells came out of several hundred graft clones that had expanded. The origin of high day-60 TCRbeta diversity in some patients lay in surviving recipient T cells and thymic progenitors.

A library of TCRbeta sequences, prepared with unique molecular identifiers, was generated. TCRdb used MiXCR to reprocess the PCR reads, holding one entry per CDR3 protein. The sample consists of around 800,000 distinct CDR3 sequences, under 20% of them appearing once. The genes are TRBV7-6 and TRBJ2-5; 8 positions match TRBD2. The sample consisted of PBMCs, mostly from graft donor cells, taken 360 days after TCRalphabeta/CD19-depleted stem cell transplant. The origin of this receptor is a male patient between 5 and 17 years old who had a stem cell transplant for acute lymphoblastic leukemia, so the T cells may come from the graft donor. The CDR3 sequence: CASSLRLARRETQYF. The CDR3, as DNA: TGTGCCAGCAGCTTGCGACTAGCGAGAAGGGAGACCCAGTACTTC.